This T cell receptor (beta chain) was retrieved from a study of shared clonotypes between healthy human individuals. Study conclusions and caveats: Across a handful of donors, naive CD4 shared approximately 4.5%, naive CD8 more than 3%, memory CD4 roughly 2.4%, memory CD8 about 0.4%. Memory subsets generally showed lower estimated richness than naive subsets.

In the original processing: Filtering differed since immunoSEQ provided only junctions, with no quality scores. Repertoires were generated with immunoSEQ multiplex PCR, while TCRdb's copy carries only in-frame clones and drops some. V and J calls and clone size are copied from that table; D and trimming were computed from the DNA. In the table there are more than 2 million clones, 85% to 95% of which are singletons. The CDR3 spans 15 residues. The V gene end was trimmed by 3 bases and the J gene end by 5 bases; junction bases not matched to a gene: 5. The germline gives CDR1 SGHNT, CDR2 YYREEE (reference sequence). With respect to this clone: Its antigen is still unknown.

CD8 cells classed as naive were CD45RO-negative and positively selected for CCR7, excluding terminally differentiated effector memory CD45RA+ cells. The donors, healthy adults who were HIV-negative, had experienced no recent acute infections or vaccinations. This receptor was taken from a man between 18 and 35 years old in good health. Material for sequencing was naive CD8+ T cells sorted from blood. The rearrangement links TRBV5-4 to TRBJ2-7; 13 bases agree with TRBD2. The CDR3 protein is CASSWRGLAGNEQYF. DNA for the CDR3: TGTGCCAGCAGCTGGAGGGGACTAGCGGGGAACGAGCAGTACTTC.